The rows below give T cell receptor beta chains drawn from one sample of a study of T-cell memory formation after mild COVID-19. TCRdb re-called the 5' RACE reads through MiXCR, storing one row per CDR3 protein. Of about 200,000 distinct CDR3 sequences in the sample, 18% were seen once. The specimen was PBMCs or a T cell subset sorted from them (not recorded which). The receptors originated from an adult woman who had mild COVID-19 (a few samples of this study predate the infection). Cell type and time point are not known. Each CDR3 is given with its conserved first and last residue. Fields, in order: D gene, clone size, J gene, V gene, CDR3 DNA, CDR3 protein. The D gene is left open where the match is weak. The listing skips clone size in some rows; elsewhere it reads once, few, many or a size class.

d_gene: TRBD1; abundance: few; j_gene: TRBJ2-7; v_gene: TRBV20-1; CDR3nt: TGCAGTGCTAGAGATCCGGACAGGGTCGGCTACGAGCAGTACTTC; CDR3aa: CSARDPDRVGYEQYF
d_gene: TRBD1; abundance: .; j_gene: TRBJ2-1; v_gene: TRBV12-3/TRBV12-4; CDR3nt: TGTGCCAGCAGGTCCCGCGGGACAGGGATGGACAATGAGCAGTTCTTC; CDR3aa: CASRSRGTGMDNEQFF
d_gene: TRBD1; abundance: few; j_gene: TRBJ2-2; v_gene: TRBV6-1; CDR3nt: TGTGCCAGCAGTCGCCGACAGGGGGTCAGCACCGGGGAGCTGTTTTTT; CDR3aa: CASSRRQGVSTGELFF
d_gene: TRBD1; abundance: .; j_gene: TRBJ2-7; v_gene: TRBV12-3/TRBV12-4; CDR3nt: TGTGCCAGCAGTCGACAGGGCGTAACCTACGAGCAGTACTTC; CDR3aa: CASSRQGVTYEQYF
d_gene: .; abundance: .; j_gene: TRBJ1-5; v_gene: TRBV24-1; CDR3nt: TGTGCCACCAGTGATTTCGGGGAGAGGGACGGTCAGCCCCAGCATTTT; CDR3aa: CATSDFGERDGQPQHF
d_gene: .; abundance: .; j_gene: TRBJ1-3; v_gene: TRBV11-3; CDR3nt: TGTGCCAGCAGCTTACGGGGAAACACCATATATTTT; CDR3aa: CASSLRGNTIYF
d_gene: TRBD1; abundance: few; j_gene: TRBJ1-1; v_gene: TRBV7-9; CDR3nt: TGTGCCAGCAGCTTAGCGAGGGCAGGGGGGATGGCTGAAGCTTTCTTT; CDR3aa: CASSLARAGGMAEAFF
d_gene: TRBD1; abundance: few; j_gene: TRBJ2-5; v_gene: TRBV12-3/TRBV12-4; CDR3nt: TGTGCCAGCAGCTGGGGACAGCAAGAGACCCAGTACTTC; CDR3aa: CASSWGQQETQYF
d_gene: .; abundance: .; j_gene: TRBJ1-3; v_gene: TRBV19; CDR3nt: TGTGCCAGTAGTATCCCGGGTAAAAGCTCTGGAAACACCATATATTTT; CDR3aa: CASSIPGKSSGNTIYF
d_gene: TRBD1; abundance: .; j_gene: TRBJ2-1; v_gene: TRBV19; CDR3nt: TGTGCCAGTCGGACAGGTCATAGCTCCTACAATGAGCAGTTCTTC; CDR3aa: CASRTGHSSYNEQFF
d_gene: .; abundance: .; j_gene: TRBJ1-2; v_gene: TRBV6-1; CDR3nt: TGTGCCAGCAGTGAAAGAGGAGGGTTTGGCTACACCTTC; CDR3aa: CASSERGGFGYTF
d_gene: TRBD2; abundance: .; j_gene: TRBJ2-1; v_gene: TRBV7-8; CDR3nt: TGTGCCAGCAGGCCGGGACTAGCTTACAATGAGCAGTTCTTC; CDR3aa: CASRPGLAYNEQFF
d_gene: TRBD1; abundance: few; j_gene: TRBJ2-7; v_gene: TRBV6-5; CDR3nt: TGTGCCAGCAGCATCGACAGGGGGCTGACCTACGAGCAGTACTTC; CDR3aa: CASSIDRGLTYEQYF
d_gene: .; abundance: few; j_gene: TRBJ2-3; v_gene: TRBV7-2; CDR3nt: TGTGCCAGCAGCTATGGGACCGGGACAGATACGCAGTATTTT; CDR3aa: CASSYGTGTDTQYF
d_gene: TRBD2; abundance: .; j_gene: TRBJ2-3; v_gene: TRBV12-3/TRBV12-4; CDR3nt: TGTGCCAGCAGTTTCGAGTTCACTAGCGGTTCGGATACGCAGTATTTT; CDR3aa: CASSFEFTSGSDTQYF
d_gene: TRBD1; abundance: .; j_gene: TRBJ2-1; v_gene: TRBV24-1; CDR3nt: TGTGCCACCAGTGACCCACAGGGGGCTCGCCACAATGAGCAGTTCTTC; CDR3aa: CATSDPQGARHNEQFF
d_gene: .; abundance: .; j_gene: TRBJ1-1; v_gene: TRBV7-8; CDR3nt: TGTGCCAGCAGCTCCACAGGGTCAGGTGAAGCTTTCTTT; CDR3aa: CASSSTGSGEAFF
d_gene: .; abundance: .; j_gene: TRBJ1-1; v_gene: TRBV6-5; CDR3nt: TGTGCCAGCAGTTACTCATCGGTGACTGAAGCTTTCTTT; CDR3aa: CASSYSSVTEAFF
d_gene: .; abundance: .; j_gene: TRBJ1-5; v_gene: TRBV24-1; CDR3nt: TGTGCCACCAGTGACCACAGGAAAGGAAGCAATCAGCCCCAGCATTTT; CDR3aa: CATSDHRKGSNQPQHF
d_gene: TRBD1; abundance: few; j_gene: TRBJ2-7; v_gene: TRBV5-4; CDR3nt: TGTGCCAGCGGACTACCAGGGGACAGGGCCCACAGGGACGAGCAGTACTTC; CDR3aa: CASGLPGDRAHRDEQYF